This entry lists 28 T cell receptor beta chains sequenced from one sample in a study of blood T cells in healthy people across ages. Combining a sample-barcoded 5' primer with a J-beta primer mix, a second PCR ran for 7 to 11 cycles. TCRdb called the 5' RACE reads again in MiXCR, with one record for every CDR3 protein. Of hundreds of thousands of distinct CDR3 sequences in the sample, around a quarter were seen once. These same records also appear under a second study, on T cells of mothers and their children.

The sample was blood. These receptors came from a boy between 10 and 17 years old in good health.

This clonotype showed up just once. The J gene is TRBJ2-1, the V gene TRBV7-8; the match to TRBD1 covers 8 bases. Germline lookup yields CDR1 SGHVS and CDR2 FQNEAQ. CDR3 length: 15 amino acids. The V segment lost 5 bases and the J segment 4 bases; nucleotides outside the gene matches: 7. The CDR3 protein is CASSVDRAGYNEQFF. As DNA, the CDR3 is TGTGCCAGCAGCGTGGACAGGGCAGGGTACAATGAGCAGTTCTTC.

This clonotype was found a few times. The CDR3 nucleotides are TGTGCCACCAGTGACCAGACTAGCGGGGGAAACAATGAGCAGTTCTTC. This translates into CATSDQTSGGNNEQFF. This chain connects TRBV24-1 to TRBJ2-5, with 12 bases aligning to TRBD2. Gene TRBJ2-1 matches the end of the DNA better, so the J call may be wrong. The germline gives CDR1 KGHDR, CDR2 SFDVKD. This CDR3 region has 16 residues.

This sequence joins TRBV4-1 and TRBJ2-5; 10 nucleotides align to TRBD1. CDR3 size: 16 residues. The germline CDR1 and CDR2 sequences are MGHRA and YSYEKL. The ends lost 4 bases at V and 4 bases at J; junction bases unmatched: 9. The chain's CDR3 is CASSRKSGTGVETQYF. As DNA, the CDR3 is TGCGCCAGCAGCCGAAAGTCCGGGACAGGGGTAGAGACCCAGTACTTC.

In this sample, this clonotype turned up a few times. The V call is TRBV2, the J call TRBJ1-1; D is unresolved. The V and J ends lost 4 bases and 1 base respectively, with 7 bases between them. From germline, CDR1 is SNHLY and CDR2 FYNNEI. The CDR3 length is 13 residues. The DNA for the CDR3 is TGTGCCAGCAGTGGGAACAGGAACACTGAAGCTTTCTTT. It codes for CASSGNRNTEAFF.

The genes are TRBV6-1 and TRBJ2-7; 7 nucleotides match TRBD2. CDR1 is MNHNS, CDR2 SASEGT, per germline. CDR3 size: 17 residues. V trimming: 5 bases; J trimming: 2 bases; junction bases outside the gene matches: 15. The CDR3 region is CASSPRHTSASPYEQYF. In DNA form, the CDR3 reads TGTGCCAGCAGTCCTCGCCACACTAGCGCCAGCCCCTACGAGCAGTACTTC.

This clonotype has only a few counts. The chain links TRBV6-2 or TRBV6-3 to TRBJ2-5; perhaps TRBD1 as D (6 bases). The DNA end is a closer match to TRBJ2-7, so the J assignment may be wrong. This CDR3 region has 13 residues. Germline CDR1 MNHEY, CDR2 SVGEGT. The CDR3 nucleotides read TGTGCCACCCGGGACACGAGTCGGGACGAGCAGTACTTC. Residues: CATRDTSRDEQYF.

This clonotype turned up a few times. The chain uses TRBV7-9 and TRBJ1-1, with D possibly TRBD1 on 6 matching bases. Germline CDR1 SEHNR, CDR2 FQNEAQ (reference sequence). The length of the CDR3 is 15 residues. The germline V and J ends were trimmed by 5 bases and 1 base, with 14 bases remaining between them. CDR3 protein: CASSPLAGANTEAFF. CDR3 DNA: TGTGCCAGCAGCCCCCTTGCGGGGGCGAACACTGAAGCTTTCTTT.

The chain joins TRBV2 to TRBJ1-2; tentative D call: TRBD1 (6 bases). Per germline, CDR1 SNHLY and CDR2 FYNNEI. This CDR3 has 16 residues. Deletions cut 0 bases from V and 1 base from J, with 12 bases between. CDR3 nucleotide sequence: TGTGCCAGCAGTGAAGCCCGGGGGGCGGGTAACTATGGCTACACCTTC. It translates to CASSEARGAGNYGYTF.

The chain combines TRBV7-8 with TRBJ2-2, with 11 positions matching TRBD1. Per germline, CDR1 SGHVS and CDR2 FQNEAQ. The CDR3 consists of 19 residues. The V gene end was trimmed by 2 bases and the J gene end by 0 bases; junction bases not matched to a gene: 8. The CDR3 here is CASSLPQPGQGANTGELFF. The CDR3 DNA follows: TGTGCCAGCAGCTTACCCCAACCGGGACAGGGGGCGAACACCGGGGAGCTGTTTTTT. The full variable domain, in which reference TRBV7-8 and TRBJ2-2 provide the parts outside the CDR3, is GAGVSQSPRYKVAKRGQDVALRCDPISGHVSLFWYQQALGQGPEFLTYFQNEAQLDKSGLPSDRFFAERPEGSVSTLKIQRTQQEDSAVYLCASSLPQPGQGANTGELFFGEGSRLTVL.

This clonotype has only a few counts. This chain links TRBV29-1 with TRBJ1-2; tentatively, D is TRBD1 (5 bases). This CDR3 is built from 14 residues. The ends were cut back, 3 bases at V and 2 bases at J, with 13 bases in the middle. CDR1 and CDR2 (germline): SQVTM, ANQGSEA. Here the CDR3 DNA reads TGCAGCGTTGACCTTTGGGACGTCAACTATGGCTACACCTTC. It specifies CSVDLWDVNYGYTF.

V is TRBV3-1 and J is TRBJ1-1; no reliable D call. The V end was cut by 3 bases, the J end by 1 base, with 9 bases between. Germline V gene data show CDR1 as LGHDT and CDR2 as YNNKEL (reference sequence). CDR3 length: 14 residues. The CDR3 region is CASSQIPQNTEAFF. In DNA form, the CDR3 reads TGTGCCAGCAGCCAGATACCTCAGAACACTGAAGCTTTCTTT.

In DNA, the CDR3 is TGTGCCAGCAGCTCCAGTCCTCAGTCCTACGAGCAGTACTTC. Translated: CASSSSPQSYEQYF. This chain links TRBV12-3 or TRBV12-4 with TRBJ2-1; D unclear. The DNA end is more similar to TRBJ2-7, so the J call may be wrong. The CDR3 length is 14 residues.

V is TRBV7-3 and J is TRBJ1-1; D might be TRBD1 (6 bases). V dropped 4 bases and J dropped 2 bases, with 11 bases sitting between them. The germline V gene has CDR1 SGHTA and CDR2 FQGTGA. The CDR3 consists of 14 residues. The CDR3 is CASSSTGINTEAFF. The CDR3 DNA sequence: TGTGCCAGCAGCTCTACAGGGATTAACACTGAAGCTTTCTTT.

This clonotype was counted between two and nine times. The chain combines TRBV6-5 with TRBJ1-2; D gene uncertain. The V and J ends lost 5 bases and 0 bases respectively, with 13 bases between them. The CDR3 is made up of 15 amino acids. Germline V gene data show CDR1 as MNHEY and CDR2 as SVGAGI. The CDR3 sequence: CASSRGFRSNYGYTF. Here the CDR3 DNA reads TGTGCCAGCAGTCGCGGCTTTCGGTCTAACTATGGCTACACCTTC.

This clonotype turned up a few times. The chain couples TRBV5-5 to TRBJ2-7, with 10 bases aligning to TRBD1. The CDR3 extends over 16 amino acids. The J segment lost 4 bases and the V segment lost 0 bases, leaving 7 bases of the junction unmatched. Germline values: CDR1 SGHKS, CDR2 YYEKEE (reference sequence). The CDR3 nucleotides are TGTGCCAGCAGCTTGGGGGCCGGGACAGGGGCGTACGAGCAGTACTTC. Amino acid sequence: CASSLGAGTGAYEQYF.

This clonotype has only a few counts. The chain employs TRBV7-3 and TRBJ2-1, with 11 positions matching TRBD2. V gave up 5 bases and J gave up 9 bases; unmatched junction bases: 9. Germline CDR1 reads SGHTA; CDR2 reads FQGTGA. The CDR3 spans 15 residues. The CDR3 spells CASSLSGGAGAEQFF. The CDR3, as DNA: TGTGCCAGCAGCCTTAGCGGGGGGGCGGGGGCTGAGCAGTTCTTC.

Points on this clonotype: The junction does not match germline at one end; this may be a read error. The CDR3 DNA reads TGCGCCATCAGCTTGGTGGGGGGGCGGGAGACTGAAGCTTTCTTT. Protein sequence: CAISLVGGRETEAFF. This chain joins TRBV5-1 and TRBJ1-1; D is perhaps TRBD1 (6 bases). Germline V gene lookup returns CDR1 SGHRS and CDR2 YFSETQ. The CDR3 runs to 15 residues.

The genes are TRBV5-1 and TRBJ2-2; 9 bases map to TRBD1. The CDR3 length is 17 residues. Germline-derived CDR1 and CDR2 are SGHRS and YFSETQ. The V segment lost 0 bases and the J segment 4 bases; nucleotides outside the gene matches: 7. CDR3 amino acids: CASSLGVTGGVTGELFF. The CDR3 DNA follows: TGCGCCAGCAGCTTGGGGGTAACAGGGGGCGTCACCGGGGAGCTGTTTTTT.

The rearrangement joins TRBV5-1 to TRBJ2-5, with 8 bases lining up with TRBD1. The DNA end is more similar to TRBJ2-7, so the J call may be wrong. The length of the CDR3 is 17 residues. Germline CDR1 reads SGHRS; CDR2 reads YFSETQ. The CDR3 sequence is CASSPSTGDRFSYEQYF. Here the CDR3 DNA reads TGCGCCAGCAGCCCCTCGACAGGGGACCGTTTCTCCTACGAGCAGTACTTC.

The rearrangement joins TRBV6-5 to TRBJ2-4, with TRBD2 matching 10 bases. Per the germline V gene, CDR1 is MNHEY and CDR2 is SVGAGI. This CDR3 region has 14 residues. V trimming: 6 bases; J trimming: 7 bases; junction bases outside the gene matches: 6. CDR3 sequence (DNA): TGTGCCAGCAGCGGGACTAGCGAGGTGAACATTCAGTACTTC. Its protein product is CASSGTSEVNIQYF.

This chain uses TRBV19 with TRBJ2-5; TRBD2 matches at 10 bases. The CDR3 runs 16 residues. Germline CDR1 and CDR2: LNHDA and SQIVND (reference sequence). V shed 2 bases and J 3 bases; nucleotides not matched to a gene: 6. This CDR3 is CASSIFDGTSEETQYF. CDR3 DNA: TGTGCCAGTAGTATATTCGATGGGACTAGCGAAGAGACCCAGTACTTC.

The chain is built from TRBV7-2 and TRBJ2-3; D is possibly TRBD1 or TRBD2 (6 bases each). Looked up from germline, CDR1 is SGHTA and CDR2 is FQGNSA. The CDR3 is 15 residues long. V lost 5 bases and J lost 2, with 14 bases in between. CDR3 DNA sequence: TGTGCCAGCAGCCCGAAGGGGGACTCCACAGATACGCAGTATTTT. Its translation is CASSPKGDSTDTQYF.

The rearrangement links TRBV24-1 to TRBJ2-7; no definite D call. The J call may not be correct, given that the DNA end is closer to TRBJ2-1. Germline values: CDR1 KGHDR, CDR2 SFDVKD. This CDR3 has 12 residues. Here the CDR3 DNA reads TGTGCCACCAGTGACCTTAGTTATGAGCAGTTCTTC. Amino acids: CATSDLSYEQFF.

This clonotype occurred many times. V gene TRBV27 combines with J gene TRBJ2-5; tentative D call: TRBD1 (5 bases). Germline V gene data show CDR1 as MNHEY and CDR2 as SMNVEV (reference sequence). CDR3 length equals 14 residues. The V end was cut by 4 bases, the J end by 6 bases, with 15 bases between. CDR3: CASSSDSSRKTQYF. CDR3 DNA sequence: TGTGCCAGCAGTTCCGACAGTTCCAGGAAGACCCAGTACTTC.

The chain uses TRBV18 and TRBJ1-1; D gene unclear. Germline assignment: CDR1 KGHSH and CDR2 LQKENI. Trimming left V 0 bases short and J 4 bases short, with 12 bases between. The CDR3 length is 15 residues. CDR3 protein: CASSPPKDYSTEAFF. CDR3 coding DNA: TGTGCCAGCTCACCACCGAAGGATTACAGCACTGAAGCTTTCTTT.

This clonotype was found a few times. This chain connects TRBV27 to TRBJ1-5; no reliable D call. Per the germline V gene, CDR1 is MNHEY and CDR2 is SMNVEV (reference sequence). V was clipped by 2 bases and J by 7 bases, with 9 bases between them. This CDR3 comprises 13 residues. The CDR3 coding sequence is TGTGCCAGCAGTTTAGGGCACCAGCAGCCCCAGCATTTT. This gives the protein CASSLGHQQPQHF.

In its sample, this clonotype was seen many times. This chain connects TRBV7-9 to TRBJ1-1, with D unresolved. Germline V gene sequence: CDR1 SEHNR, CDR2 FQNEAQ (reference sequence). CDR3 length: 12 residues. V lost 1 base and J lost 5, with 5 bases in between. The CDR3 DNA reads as TGTGCCAGCAGCTTAGGGGTTACTGAAGCTTTCTTT. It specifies CASSLGVTEAFF.

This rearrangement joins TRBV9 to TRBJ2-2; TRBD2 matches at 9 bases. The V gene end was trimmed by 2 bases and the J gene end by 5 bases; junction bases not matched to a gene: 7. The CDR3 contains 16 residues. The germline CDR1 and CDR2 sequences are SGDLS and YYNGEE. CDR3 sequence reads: CASSVGAGGGTGELFF. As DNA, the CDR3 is TGTGCCAGCAGCGTTGGCGCGGGAGGGGGTACCGGGGAGCTGTTTTTT.